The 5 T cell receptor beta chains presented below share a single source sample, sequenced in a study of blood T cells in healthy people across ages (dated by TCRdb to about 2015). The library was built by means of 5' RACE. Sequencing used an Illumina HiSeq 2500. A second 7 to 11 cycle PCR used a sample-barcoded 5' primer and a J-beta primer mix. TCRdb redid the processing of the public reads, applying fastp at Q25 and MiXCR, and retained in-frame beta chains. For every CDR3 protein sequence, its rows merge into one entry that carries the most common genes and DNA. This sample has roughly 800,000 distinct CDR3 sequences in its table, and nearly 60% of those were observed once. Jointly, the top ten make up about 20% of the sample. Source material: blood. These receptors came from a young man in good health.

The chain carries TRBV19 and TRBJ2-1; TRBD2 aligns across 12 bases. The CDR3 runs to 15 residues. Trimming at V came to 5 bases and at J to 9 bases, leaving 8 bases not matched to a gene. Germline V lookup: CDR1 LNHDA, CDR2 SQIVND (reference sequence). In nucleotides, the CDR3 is TGTGCCAGTAGTGTGACTAGCGGGAGAGGGGCTGAGCAGTTCTTC. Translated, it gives CASSVTSGRGAEQFF.

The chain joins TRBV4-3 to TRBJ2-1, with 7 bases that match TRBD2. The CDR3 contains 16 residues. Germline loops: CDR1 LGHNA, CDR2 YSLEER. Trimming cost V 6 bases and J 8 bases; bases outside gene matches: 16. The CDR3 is CASRPRVGGSADEQFF. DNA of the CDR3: TGCGCCAGCAGGCCTCGGGTGGGCGGGAGTGCCGATGAGCAGTTCTTC.

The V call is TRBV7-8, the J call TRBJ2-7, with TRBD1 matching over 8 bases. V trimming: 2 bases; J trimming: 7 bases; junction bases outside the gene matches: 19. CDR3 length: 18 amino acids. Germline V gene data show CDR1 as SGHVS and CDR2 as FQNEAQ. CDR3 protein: CASSLKWGDRGLWNEQYF. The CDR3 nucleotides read TGTGCCAGCAGCTTAAAATGGGGAGACAGGGGTTTGTGGAATGAGCAGTACTTC. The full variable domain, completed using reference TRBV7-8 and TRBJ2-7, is GAGVSQSPRYKVAKRGQDVALRCDPISGHVSLFWYQQALGQGPEFLTYFQNEAQLDKSGLPSDRFFAERPEGSVSTLKIQRTQQEDSAVYLCASSLKWGDRGLWNEQYFGPGTRLTVT.

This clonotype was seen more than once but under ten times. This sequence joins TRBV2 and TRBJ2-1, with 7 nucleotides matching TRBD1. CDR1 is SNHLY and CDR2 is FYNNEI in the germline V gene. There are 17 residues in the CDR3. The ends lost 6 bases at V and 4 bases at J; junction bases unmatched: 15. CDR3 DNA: TGTGCCAGCAGCGAATATCAAATGGGGACAGAGTACAATGAGCAGTTCTTC. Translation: CASSEYQMGTEYNEQFF.

This CDR3 reads CATSRDPGGSKTDTQYF. Here the CDR3 DNA reads TGTGCCACCAGCAGAGACCCAGGGGGCAGTAAGACAGATACGCAGTATTTT. The V and J genes are TRBV15 and TRBJ2-3, with TRBD1 matching 8 bases. V was pared by 0 bases and J by 3 bases, with 8 bases of the junction left unmatched. CDR3 size: 17 residues. Germline CDR1 and CDR2: LNHNV and YYDKDF (reference sequence).